A single sample gave rise to the 17 T cell receptor beta chains below, sequenced in a study of T-cell reconstitution after alpha-beta-depleted transplantation in children. Researchers prepared the TCRbeta library using unique molecular identifiers, the study reports. TCRdb reanalysed the PCR reads using MiXCR and keeps one entry per CDR3 protein. The table has some 390,000 distinct CDR3 sequences, roughly 20% seen once. Sequencing used PBMCs from the stem cell graft donor, obtained from the stem cell graft. These receptors were taken from a human donor who donated a stem cell graft to a child with acute myeloid leukemia.

This clonotype occurred many times. The V and J genes are TRBV7-2 and TRBJ2-7; 8 bases align to TRBD1. Looked up from germline, CDR1 is SGHTA and CDR2 is FQGNSA. The V gene end was trimmed by 3 bases and the J gene end by 1 base; junction bases not matched to a gene: 2. CDR3 length equals 14 residues. In DNA, the CDR3 is TGTGCCAGCAGCTTTGGGGACAGGTCCTACGAGCAGTACTTC. As protein: CASSFGDRSYEQYF. Using reference TRBV7-2 and TRBJ2-7 for the parts outside the CDR3, the full variable domain is GAGVSQSPSNKVTEKGKDVELRCDPISGHTALYWYRQSLGQGLEFLIYFQGNSAPDKSGLPSDRFSAERTGGSVSTLTIQRTQQEDSAVYLCASSFGDRSYEQYFGPGTRLTVT.

This clonotype appeared a few times. J is TRBJ2-7 and V is TRBV3-1; 8 nucleotides line up with TRBD2. CDR1 is LGHDT and CDR2 is YNNKEL in the germline V gene (reference sequence). This CDR3 spans 16 amino acids. The junction had 11 bases not matched to a gene; V was cut back by 0 bases and J by 7 bases. CDR3 residues: CASSQDLNGRANEQYF. The CDR3 bases are TGTGCCAGCAGCCAAGATCTGAACGGGAGGGCCAATGAGCAGTACTTC.

V gene TRBV6-2 or TRBV6-3 combines with J gene TRBJ2-7; D possibly corresponds to TRBD1 (6 bases). The V end lost 0 bases, the J end lost 2 bases, and 11 bases lay between the germline ends. The CDR3 contains 15 residues. Germline CDR1 reads MNHEY; CDR2 reads SVGEGT. In nucleotides, the CDR3 is TGTGCCAGCAGTTACTCGGAAGGGACACCCTACGAGCAGTACTTC. Translation gives CASSYSEGTPYEQYF.

The CDR3 DNA reads as TGTGCCAGCAGTTTAATAGCGGCAGATACGCAGTATTTT. Encoded protein: CASSLIAADTQYF. The chain links TRBV6-2 or TRBV6-3 to TRBJ2-3; possible D gene TRBD2, 6 bases. CDR1 and CDR2 (germline): MNHEY, SVGEGT. V lost 4 bases to trimming and J lost 4 bases, with 9 bases between them. This CDR3 has 13 amino acids.

This clonotype was seen a handful of times. The rearrangement uses TRBV7-2 and TRBJ2-7; D not resolved. In germline, CDR1 is SGHTA, CDR2 FQGNSA. The CDR3 totals 14 residues. Trimming shortened V by 5 bases and J by 2 bases, and 13 bases separated the two germline ends. The CDR3 loop is CASSEDGAPYEQYF. CDR3 coding DNA: TGTGCCAGCAGCGAGGACGGAGCTCCCTACGAGCAGTACTTC.

This clonotype came up many times. As DNA, the CDR3 is TGCAGTGCTAGAGATAGCAGGCTAGCGGGAGCAGATACGCAGTATTTT. Protein sequence: CSARDSRLAGADTQYF. The genes are TRBV20-1 and TRBJ2-3, with 10 bases fitting TRBD2. Germline assignment: CDR1 DFQATT and CDR2 SNEGSKA (reference sequence). This CDR3 is 16 amino acids long. J gave up 4 bases and V 0 bases, and 7 bases lay outside the gene matches.

This clonotype was seen ten or more times. The chain employs TRBV20-1 and TRBJ1-6; TRBD1 agrees at 9 bases. This CDR3 comprises 18 residues. Germline V gene lookup returns CDR1 DFQATT and CDR2 SNEGSKA (reference sequence). After removal of 0 bases from V and 7 bases from J, the junction contained 13 bases not matched to a gene. The DNA for the CDR3 is TGCAGTGCTAGAGATCGAGGACAGGGGAGAGTTGGCAATTCACCCCTCCACTTT. Its protein product is CSARDRGQGRVGNSPLHF.

This clonotype was counted a few times. This chain joins TRBV20-1 and TRBJ2-4; 7 bases map to TRBD1. Germline assignment: CDR1 DFQATT and CDR2 SNEGSKA (reference sequence). J gave up 8 bases and V 1 base, and 8 bases lay outside the gene matches. This CDR3 is built from 14 residues. The CDR3 DNA sequence: TGCAGTGCTAGAGCAGGGGGTTCGGGGTACATTCAGTACTTC. Amino acids: CSARAGGSGYIQYF.

The chain is built from TRBV20-1 and TRBJ2-7; D gene uncertain. Germline V gives CDR1 DFQATT, CDR2 SNEGSKA (reference sequence). This CDR3 contains 13 residues. Trimming left V 3 bases short and J 0 bases short, with 9 bases between. CDR3 residues: CSARDGYSYEQYF. The CDR3 DNA follows: TGCAGTGCTAGGGACGGGTACTCCTACGAGCAGTACTTC.

The gene calls are TRBV27 and TRBJ2-5, with D unresolved. The CDR3 runs to 16 residues. The germline V and J ends were trimmed by 2 bases and 0 bases, with 13 bases remaining between them. Per germline, CDR1 MNHEY and CDR2 SMNVEV (reference sequence). The CDR3 DNA reads as TGTGCCAGCAGTTTAAGTAAGGGCCCGTACCAAGAGACCCAGTACTTC. This encodes CASSLSKGPYQETQYF.

This clonotype occurred a few times. This rearrangement joins TRBV12-3 or TRBV12-4 to TRBJ2-5; 8 bases align to TRBD1. Trimming removed 5 bases from V and 3 bases from J; junction bases left unmatched: 5. This CDR3 contains 14 residues. CDR3 sequence (DNA): TGTGCCAGCAGTCCTACAGGGGGAAAAGAGACCCAGTACTTC. Amino acids: CASSPTGGKETQYF.

The rearrangement links TRBV5-1 to TRBJ2-1; TRBD1 agrees at 7 bases. V shed 8 bases, J shed 5 bases, and the junction held 10 bases outside the gene matches. The CDR3 runs 14 residues. The V gene's germline CDR1 is SGHRS and CDR2 YFSETQ. The CDR3 region is CASSNRGVHNEQFF. The CDR3 DNA reads as TGCGCCAGTTCAAACAGGGGTGTACACAATGAGCAGTTCTTC.

The V and J genes are TRBV5-1 and TRBJ1-2; 9 positions match TRBD1. The J segment lost 0 bases and the V segment lost 4 bases, leaving 4 bases of the junction unmatched. The CDR3 contains 15 residues. Looked up from germline, CDR1 is SGHRS and CDR2 is YFSETQ. In DNA form, the CDR3 reads TGCGCCAGCAGCGGTAACAGGGGGCCTAACTATGGCTACACCTTC. Translating it yields CASSGNRGPNYGYTF.

The chain combines TRBV12-3 or TRBV12-4 with TRBJ2-3; TRBD2 aligns across 13 bases. V lost 8 bases and J lost 8; bases outside the gene matches: 16. This CDR3 comprises 17 residues. CDR3 amino acids: CASSTGTSGMKGGTQYF. The CDR3 DNA sequence: TGTGCCAGCTCAACCGGGACTAGCGGGATGAAGGGGGGTACGCAGTATTTT.

This clonotype was found a few times. The chain has TRBV5-1 and TRBJ1-1; the match to TRBD1 covers 8 bases. From germline, CDR1 is SGHRS and CDR2 YFSETQ. The CDR3 runs to 15 residues. V was pared by 4 bases and J by 5 bases, with 10 bases of the junction left unmatched. CDR3 amino acids: CASSETGDAATEAFF. CDR3 bases: TGCGCCAGCAGCGAGACAGGGGATGCGGCGACTGAAGCTTTCTTT. Full variable domain (outside the CDR3, taken from reference TRBV5-1 and TRBJ1-1): KAGVTQTPRYLIKTRGQQVTLSCSPISGHRSVSWYQQTPGQGLQFLFEYFSETQRNKGNFPGRFSGRQFSNSRSEMNVSTLELGDSALYLCASSETGDAATEAFFGQGTRLTVV.

V gene TRBV5-1 combines with J gene TRBJ2-4, with D uncertain. V was clipped by 0 bases and J by 7 bases, with 11 bases between them. CDR1 and CDR2 from the germline V gene are SGHRS and YFSETQ. The CDR3 sequence is 14 residues long. The CDR3 loop reads CASSLDGPRNIQYF. The CDR3, as DNA: TGCGCCAGCAGCTTGGACGGGCCCCGGAACATTCAGTACTTC.

The V and J genes are TRBV12-3 or TRBV12-4 and TRBJ2-6; D is undetermined. V shed 2 bases and J shed 14 bases, with 13 bases lying between them. The CDR3 contains 13 residues. This chain's CDR3 is CASSLRSQSFLTF. CDR3 in DNA: TGTGCCAGCAGTTTAAGAAGTCAGTCCTTCCTGACTTTC.